Each of the 23 T cell receptor beta chains below was sequenced from the same sample in a study of technical replicates of blood from a few donors. TCRdb's table, derived via immunoSEQ multiplex PCR, lists solely in-frame clones and lacks some. Counted here are over 70,000 clones, just over 95% occurring once; the ten biggest clones make up around 0.2%. Sequenced sample: T cells isolated from PBMCs. The receptors come from a human donor in good health.

This clone was recorded only once. The V and J genes are TRBV7-9 and TRBJ2-7; perhaps TRBD1 as D (5 bases). The CDR3 is 17 residues long. The V gene lost 5 bases and the J gene lost 2 bases, with 22 bases spanning the gap. Germline assignment: CDR1 SEHNR and CDR2 FQNEAQ (reference sequence). The CDR3 region has the DNA TGTGCCAGCAGCATCTCTGAATTTAACAGGAAGACCTACGAGCAGTACTTC. It yields the protein CASSISEFNRKTYEQYF. The complete variable domain, with remaining parts taken from reference TRBV7-9 and TRBJ2-7, reads DTGVSQNPRHKITKRGQNVTFRCDPISEHNRLYWYRQTLGQGPEFLTYFQNEAQLEKSRLLSDRFSAERPKGSFSTLEIQRTEQGDSAMYLCASSISEFNRKTYEQYFGPGTRLTVT.

The gene calls are TRBV29-1 and TRBJ1-1; unclear D gene. There are 12 residues in the CDR3. V dropped 4 bases and J dropped 2 bases, with 8 bases sitting between them. CDR1 is SQVTM, CDR2 ANQGSEA, per germline. The CDR3 sequence is CSVGRVNTEAFF. In DNA form, the CDR3 reads TGCAGCGTTGGACGGGTCAACACTGAAGCTTTCTTT.

The rearrangement joins TRBV28 to TRBJ1-2; 7 positions match TRBD1. This CDR3 contains 13 residues. Germline assignment: CDR1 MDHEN and CDR2 SYDVKM. V lost 4 bases and J lost 8; bases outside the gene matches: 7. The CDR3 is CASSWRGLGGYTF. The CDR3 DNA reads as TGTGCCAGCAGTTGGAGGGGGCTTGGAGGCTACACCTTC.

The V call is TRBV4-2, the J call TRBJ2-1; 9 bases are a match to TRBD2. With V trimmed by 3 bases and J by 0 bases, 3 bases remained unmatched. CDR3 length equals 16 residues. Germline V gives CDR1 LGHNA, CDR2 YNFKEQ. The CDR3 region is CASSQVSGSSYNEQFF. The CDR3 DNA reads as TGTGCCAGCAGCCAGGTTAGCGGGAGCTCCTACAATGAGCAGTTCTTC.

The sample holds one count of this clone. The V gene is TRBV2, the J gene TRBJ2-7; D is uncertain. V was trimmed by 7 bases and J by 1 base, leaving 5 bases between them. Germline CDR1 reads SNHLY; CDR2 reads FYNNEI. CDR3 length: 11 residues. The DNA of the CDR3 is TGTGCCAGCACAGTATCCTACGAGCAGTACTTC. As protein: CASTVSYEQYF.

V gene TRBV5-1 combines with J gene TRBJ2-7, with 10 bases that match TRBD2. The J segment lost 0 bases and the V segment lost 1 base, leaving 4 bases of the junction unmatched. The CDR3 has 16 amino acids. Germline V gene data show CDR1 as SGHRS and CDR2 as YFSETQ. CDR3 residues: CASSLYLAGASYEQYF. CDR3 sequence (DNA): TGCGCCAGCAGCTTGTACCTAGCGGGAGCCTCCTACGAGCAGTACTTC.

The chain employs TRBV23-1 and TRBJ2-1; the match to TRBD2 covers 8 bases. TRBV23-1 falls under the ORF class, with uncertain function. Germline trimming cut 3 bases from V and 4 bases from J; bases unmatched to any gene: 8. This CDR3 comprises 16 residues. CDR3 nucleotides: TGCGCCAGCAGTCAGAGGAGACTAGCGCCTTACAATGAGCAGTTCTTC. Its protein is CASSQRRLAPYNEQFF.

V is TRBV7-9 and J is TRBJ2-1; 7 bases fit TRBD2. V gave up 8 bases and J gave up 4 bases; unmatched junction bases: 11. Germline V lookup: CDR1 SEHNR, CDR2 FQNEAQ (reference sequence). CDR3 length: 15 amino acids. This CDR3 reads CASGQRGYEYNEQFF. The DNA for the CDR3 is TGTGCCAGCGGCCAGCGGGGATACGAATACAATGAGCAGTTCTTC.

V is TRBV12-5 and J is TRBJ2-7; D might be TRBD1 (6 bases). Germline V gives CDR1 LGHNT, CDR2 FRNRAP. The CDR3 is made up of 12 amino acids. V lost 7 bases to trimming and J lost 5 bases, with 12 bases between them. The CDR3 loop reads CASARRQDEQYF. CDR3 DNA: TGTGCTAGTGCCCGGCGACAGGACGAGCAGTACTTC.

The gene calls are TRBV6-5 and TRBJ2-7, with no clear D. Per the germline V gene, CDR1 is MNHEY and CDR2 is SVGAGI. Trimming took off 5 bases at V and 6 bases at J, with 14 bases between the two ends. The CDR3 length is 13 residues. CDR3 bases: TGTGCCAGCAGTCTAACGTCCGCGCGCGAGCAGTACTTC. It yields the protein CASSLTSAREQYF.

The rearrangement links TRBV28 to TRBJ2-7; D possibly corresponds to TRBD2 (6 bases). Per germline, CDR1 MDHEN and CDR2 SYDVKM. The CDR3 spans 11 residues. Trimming removed 11 bases at V and 1 base at J, with 9 bases between. The CDR3 nucleotides read TGTGCCGCCCGGGGGTCCTACGAGCAGTACTTC. Translation gives CAARGSYEQYF.

The chain has TRBV18 and TRBJ2-4; D gene ambiguous. The germline V gene encodes CDR1 KGHSH and CDR2 LQKENI. The V end was cut by 3 bases, the J end by 2 bases, with 8 bases between. The CDR3 covers 14 residues. CDR3 protein: CASSPNYTKNIQYF. The CDR3 DNA reads TGTGCCAGCTCACCCAACTACACCAAAAACATTCAGTACTTC.

This chain joins TRBV11-3 and TRBJ2-1; 9 bases match TRBD2. This CDR3 contains 18 residues. In germline, CDR1 is SGHNT, CDR2 YENEEA. Trimming at V came to 2 bases and at J to 0 bases, leaving 8 bases not matched to a gene. CDR3 DNA sequence: TGTGCCAGCAGCTTAACCAGCGGGGGGTTAAGCTCCTACAATGAGCAGTTCTTC. It specifies CASSLTSGGLSSYNEQFF.

The table lists this clone with a count of one. The chain uses TRBV25-1 and TRBJ2-3; TRBD1 matches 8 bases. CDR1 and CDR2 from the germline V gene are MGHDK and SYGVNS. The length of the CDR3 is 15 residues. J lost 5 bases, V lost 3 bases, and 7 bases had no gene match. The CDR3 coding sequence is TGTGCCAGCAGTGATTCAGGACAGGGAGGAGATACGCAGTATTTT. This translates into CASSDSGQGGDTQYF.

The rearrangement joins TRBV5-1 to TRBJ2-7, with TRBD2 as a possible D gene (6 bases). V dropped 3 bases and J dropped 3 bases, with 13 bases sitting between them. Looked up from germline, CDR1 is SGHRS and CDR2 is YFSETQ. The CDR3 has 14 residues. CDR3 bases: TGCGCCAGCAGCTCTGGCGGGACCCTCTACGAGCAGTACTTC. This translates into CASSSGGTLYEQYF.

In this sample, this clone turned up once. The CDR3 protein is CASGLVVGAKANYGYTF. DNA for the CDR3: TGTGCTAGTGGTTTGGTCGTGGGGGCCAAAGCTAACTATGGCTACACCTTC. The rearrangement uses TRBV12-5 and TRBJ1-2; D perhaps matches TRBD1 (6 bases). CDR1 is LGHNT, CDR2 FRNRAP, per germline. This CDR3 is built from 17 residues. The V gene lost 0 bases and the J gene lost 0 bases, with 14 bases spanning the gap. The full variable domain, its missing parts supplied by reference TRBV12-5 and TRBJ1-2, is DARVTQTPRHKVTEMGQEVTMRCQPILGHNTVFWYRQTMMQGLELLAYFRNRAPLDDSGMPKDRFSAEMPDATLATLKIQPSEPRDSAVYFCASGLVVGAKANYGYTFGSGTRLTVV.

V is TRBV6-5 and J is TRBJ2-2, with a tentative D call TRBD2 (6 bases). The germline V and J ends were trimmed by 7 bases and 4 bases, with 16 bases remaining between them. CDR3 length: 15 residues. Germline CDR1 MNHEY, CDR2 SVGAGI. The CDR3 nucleotides are TGTGCCAGCAACGAGGGTAGCGGCCGCACCGGGGAGCTGTTTTTT. It is translated as CASNEGSGRTGELFF.

This chain connects TRBV5-1 to TRBJ2-7, with a tentative D call TRBD1 (5 bases). V was pared by 0 bases and J by 9 bases, with 19 bases between. Germline-derived CDR1 and CDR2 are SGHRS and YFSETQ. The CDR3 extends over 15 amino acids. CDR3 DNA sequence: TGCGCCAGCAGCTTGGTGGACATAAGCCAAAGTGGGCAGTACTTC. This codes for CASSLVDISQSGQYF.

This sequence joins TRBV27 and TRBJ2-7; D call uncertain. Trimming took 2 bases from V and 0 from J, leaving 14 bases between them. The CDR3 contains 16 residues. The germline gives CDR1 MNHEY, CDR2 SMNVEV (reference sequence). The CDR3: CASSLIGPPSSYEQYF. The CDR3 bases are TGTGCCAGCAGTTTAATTGGGCCCCCCTCCTCCTACGAGCAGTACTTC.

The V call is TRBV29-1, the J call TRBJ2-5, with TRBD2 matching over 9 bases. J gave up 5 bases and V 4 bases, and 8 bases lay outside the gene matches. The germline CDR1 and CDR2 sequences are SQVTM and ANQGSEA. The CDR3 length is 14 residues. The CDR3 region has the DNA TGCAGCGTTGTGGCGGGAGGGTCGATGGAGACCCAGTACTTC. This gives the protein CSVVAGGSMETQYF. Combining the CDR3 with reference TRBV29-1 and TRBJ2-5 gives the whole variable domain SAVISQKPSRDICQRGTSLTIQCQVDSQVTMMFWYRQQPGQSLTLIATANQGSEATYESGFVIDKFPISRPNLTFSTLTVSNMSPEDSSIYLCSVVAGGSMETQYFGPGTRLLVL.

V is TRBV7-9 and J is TRBJ2-5; D is ambiguous. This CDR3 region has 13 residues. V was trimmed by 5 bases and J by 1 base, leaving 8 bases between them. CDR1 is SEHNR and CDR2 is FQNEAQ in the germline V gene (reference sequence). CDR3 protein: CASSPASQETQYF. The CDR3 region has the DNA TGTGCCAGCAGCCCTGCTAGCCAAGAGACCCAGTACTTC.

V is TRBV29-1 and J is TRBJ1-5; D remains unclear. This CDR3 has 12 amino acids. Trimming left V 4 bases short and J 4 bases short, with 8 bases between. Looked up from germline, CDR1 is SQVTM and CDR2 is ANQGSEA. For the CDR3, the DNA is TGCAGCGTTGCACGGGGTAATCAGCCCCAGCATTTT. As protein: CSVARGNQPQHF.

The chain couples TRBV29-1 to TRBJ2-5; D is ambiguous. CDR1 and CDR2 (germline): SQVTM, ANQGSEA. The CDR3 has 13 amino acids. V was shortened by 5 bases and J by 4 bases, with 14 bases between the two germline ends. CDR3 amino acids: CSVRWLVGETQYF. In DNA form, the CDR3 reads TGCAGCGTTCGTTGGCTAGTCGGAGAGACCCAGTACTTC.